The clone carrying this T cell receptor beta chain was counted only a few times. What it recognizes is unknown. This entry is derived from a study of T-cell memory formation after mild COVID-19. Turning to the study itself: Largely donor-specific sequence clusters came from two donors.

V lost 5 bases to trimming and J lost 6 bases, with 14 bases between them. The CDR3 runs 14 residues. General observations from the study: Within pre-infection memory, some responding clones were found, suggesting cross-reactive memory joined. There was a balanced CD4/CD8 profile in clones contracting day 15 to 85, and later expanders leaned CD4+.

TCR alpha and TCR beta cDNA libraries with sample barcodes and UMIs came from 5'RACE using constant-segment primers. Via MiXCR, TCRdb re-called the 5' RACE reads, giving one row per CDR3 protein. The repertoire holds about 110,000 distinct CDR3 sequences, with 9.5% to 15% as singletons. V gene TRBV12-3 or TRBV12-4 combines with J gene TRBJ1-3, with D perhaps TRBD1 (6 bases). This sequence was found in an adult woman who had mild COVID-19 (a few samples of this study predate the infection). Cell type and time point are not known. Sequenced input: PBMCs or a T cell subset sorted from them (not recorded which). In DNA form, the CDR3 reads TGTGCCAGCAGTCCTCCGGGACACACAAACACCATATATTTT. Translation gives CASSPPGHTNTIYF.